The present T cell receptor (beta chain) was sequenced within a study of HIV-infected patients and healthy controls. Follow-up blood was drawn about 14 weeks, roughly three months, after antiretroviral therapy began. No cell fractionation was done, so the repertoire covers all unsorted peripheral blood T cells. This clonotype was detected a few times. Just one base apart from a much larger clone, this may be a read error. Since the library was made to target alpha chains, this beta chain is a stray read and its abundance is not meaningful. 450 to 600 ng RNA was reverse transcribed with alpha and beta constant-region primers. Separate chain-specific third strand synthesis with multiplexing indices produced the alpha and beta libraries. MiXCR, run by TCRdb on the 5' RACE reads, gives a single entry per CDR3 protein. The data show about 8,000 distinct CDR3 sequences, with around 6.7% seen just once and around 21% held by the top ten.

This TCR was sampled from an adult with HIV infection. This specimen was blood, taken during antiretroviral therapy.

CDR3 nucleotides: TGTGCCTGTAGTGGAATAGCGGGAGGACGAAATGAGCAGTTCTTC. The encoded protein is CACSGIAGGRNEQFF. The chain uses TRBV30 and TRBJ2-1, with TRBD2 matching 10 bases. The CDR3 spans 15 residues. In germline, CDR1 is GTSNPN, CDR2 SVGIG (reference sequence).